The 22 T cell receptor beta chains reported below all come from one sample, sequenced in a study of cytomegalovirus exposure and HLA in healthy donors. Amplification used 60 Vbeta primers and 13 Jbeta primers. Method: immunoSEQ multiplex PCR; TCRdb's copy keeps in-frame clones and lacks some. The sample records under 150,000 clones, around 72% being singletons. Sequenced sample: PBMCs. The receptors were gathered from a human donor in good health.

CDR3 coding DNA: TGCGCCAGCAGCTTGGGGCAGTCCTACGAGCAGTACTTC. Translation: CASSLGQSYEQYF. V gene TRBV5-1 combines with J gene TRBJ2-7, with D uncertain. Germline CDR1 and CDR2: SGHRS and YFSETQ. V was pared by 0 bases and J by 1 base, with 5 bases between. The CDR3 length is 13 residues.

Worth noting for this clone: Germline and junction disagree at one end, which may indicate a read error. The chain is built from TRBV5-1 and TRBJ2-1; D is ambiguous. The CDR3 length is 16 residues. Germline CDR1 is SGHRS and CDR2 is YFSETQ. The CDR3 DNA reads TGCGCCAGCAGTTTGGGTGGTTCCATCGGGTACAATGAGCAGTTCTTC. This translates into CASSLGGSIGYNEQFF. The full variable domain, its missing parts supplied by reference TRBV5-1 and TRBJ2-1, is KAGVTQTPRYLIKTRGQQVTLSCSPISGHRSVSWYQQTPGQGLQFLFEYFSETQRNKGNFPGRFSGRQFSNSRSEMNVSTLELGDSALYLCASSLGGSIGYNEQFFGPGTRLTVL.

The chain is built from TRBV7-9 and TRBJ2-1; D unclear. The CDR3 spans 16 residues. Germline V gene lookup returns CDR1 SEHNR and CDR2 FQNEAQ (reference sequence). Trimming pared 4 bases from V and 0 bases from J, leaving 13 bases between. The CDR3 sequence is CASSSIVLSSYNEQFF. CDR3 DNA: TGTGCCAGCAGCTCTATCGTCCTAAGCTCCTACAATGAGCAGTTCTTC.

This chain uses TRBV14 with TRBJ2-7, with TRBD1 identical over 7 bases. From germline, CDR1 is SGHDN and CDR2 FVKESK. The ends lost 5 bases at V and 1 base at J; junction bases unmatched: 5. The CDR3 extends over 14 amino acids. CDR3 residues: CASSGDSLSYEQYF. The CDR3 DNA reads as TGTGCCAGCAGCGGGGACAGTCTATCCTACGAGCAGTACTTC.

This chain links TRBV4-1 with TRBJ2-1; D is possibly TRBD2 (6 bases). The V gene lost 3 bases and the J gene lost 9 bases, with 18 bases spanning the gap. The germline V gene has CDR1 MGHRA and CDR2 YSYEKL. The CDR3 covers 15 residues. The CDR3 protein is CASSHLAGPPFEQFF. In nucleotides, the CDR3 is TGCGCCAGCAGCCATCTCGCGGGACCCCCCTTTGAGCAGTTCTTC.

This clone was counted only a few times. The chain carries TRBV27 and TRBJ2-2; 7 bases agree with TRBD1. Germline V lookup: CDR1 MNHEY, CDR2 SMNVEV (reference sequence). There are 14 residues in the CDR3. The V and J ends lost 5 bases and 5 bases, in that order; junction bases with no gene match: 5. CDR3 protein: CASSNPGQTGELFF. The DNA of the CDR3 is TGTGCCAGCAGTAACCCGGGACAGACCGGGGAGCTGTTTTTT.

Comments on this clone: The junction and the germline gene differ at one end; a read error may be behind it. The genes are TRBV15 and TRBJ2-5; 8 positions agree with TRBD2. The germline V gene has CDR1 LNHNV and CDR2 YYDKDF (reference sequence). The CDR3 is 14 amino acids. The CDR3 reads CATSRAGELETQYF. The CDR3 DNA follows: TGTGCCACCAGTAGAGCGGGAGAGCTCGAGACCCAGTACTTC.

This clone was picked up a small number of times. The CDR3 reads CASSTGQAVPYEQYF. In DNA, the CDR3 is TGCGCCAGCAGCACTGGACAGGCGGTACCCTACGAGCAGTACTTC. The chain recombines TRBV5-1 with TRBJ2-7; TRBD1 aligns across 7 bases. After removal of 4 bases from V and 2 bases from J, the junction contained 9 bases not matched to a gene. Per germline, CDR1 SGHRS and CDR2 YFSETQ. The CDR3 has 15 residues.

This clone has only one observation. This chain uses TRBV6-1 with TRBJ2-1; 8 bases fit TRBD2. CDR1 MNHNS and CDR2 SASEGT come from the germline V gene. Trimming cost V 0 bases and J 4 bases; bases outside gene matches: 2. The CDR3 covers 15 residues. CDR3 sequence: CASSEASGSYNEQFF. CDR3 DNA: TGTGCCAGCAGTGAAGCGAGCGGGAGTTACAATGAGCAGTTCTTC.

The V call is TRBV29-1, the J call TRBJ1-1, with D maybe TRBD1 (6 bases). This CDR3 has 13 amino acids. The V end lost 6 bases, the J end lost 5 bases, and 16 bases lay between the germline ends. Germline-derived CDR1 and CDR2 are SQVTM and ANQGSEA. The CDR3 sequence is CSVERGARTEAFF. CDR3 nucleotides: TGCAGCGTCGAACGGGGGGCGCGGACTGAAGCTTTCTTT.

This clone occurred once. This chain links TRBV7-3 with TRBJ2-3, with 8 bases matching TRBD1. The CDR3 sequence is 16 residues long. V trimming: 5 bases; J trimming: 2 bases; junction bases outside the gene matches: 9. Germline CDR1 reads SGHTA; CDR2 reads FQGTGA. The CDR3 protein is CASSHSGQDLTDTQYF. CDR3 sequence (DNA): TGTGCCAGCAGCCATTCGGGACAGGACCTCACAGATACGCAGTATTTT.

The CDR3 region is CASSDTGQLRQPQHF. For the CDR3, the DNA is TGTGCCAGCAGCGATACTGGACAGCTAAGGCAGCCCCAGCATTTT. The chain links TRBV7-2 to TRBJ1-5, with a tentative D call TRBD1 (6 bases). Germline CDR1 reads SGHTA; CDR2 reads FQGNSA. Trimming took 5 bases from V and 7 from J, leaving 18 bases between them. CDR3 size: 15 residues.

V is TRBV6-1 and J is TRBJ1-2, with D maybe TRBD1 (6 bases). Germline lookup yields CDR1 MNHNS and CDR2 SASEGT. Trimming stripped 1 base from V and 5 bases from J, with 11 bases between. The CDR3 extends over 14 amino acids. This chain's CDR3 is CASSEGGGPYGYTF. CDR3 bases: TGTGCCAGCAGTGAAGGGGGGGGGCCATATGGCTACACCTTC.

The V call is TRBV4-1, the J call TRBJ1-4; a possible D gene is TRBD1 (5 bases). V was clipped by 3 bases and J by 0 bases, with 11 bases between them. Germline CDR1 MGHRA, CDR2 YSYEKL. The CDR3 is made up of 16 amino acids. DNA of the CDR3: TGCGCCAGCAGCCAGTCGCCGGGGGCAACTAATGAAAAACTGTTTTTT. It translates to CASSQSPGATNEKLFF.

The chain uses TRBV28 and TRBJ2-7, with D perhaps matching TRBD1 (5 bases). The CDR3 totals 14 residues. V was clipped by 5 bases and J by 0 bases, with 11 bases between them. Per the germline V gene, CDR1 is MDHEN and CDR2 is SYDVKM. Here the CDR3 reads CASSKTVSSYEQYF. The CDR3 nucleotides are TGTGCCAGCAGTAAGACAGTGAGCTCCTACGAGCAGTACTTC. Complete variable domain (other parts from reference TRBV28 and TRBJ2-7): DVKVTQSSRYLVKRTGEKVFLECVQDMDHENMFWYRQDPGLGLRLIYFSYDVKMKEKGDIPEGYSVSREKKERFSLILESASTNQTSMYLCASSKTVSSYEQYFGPGTRLTVT.

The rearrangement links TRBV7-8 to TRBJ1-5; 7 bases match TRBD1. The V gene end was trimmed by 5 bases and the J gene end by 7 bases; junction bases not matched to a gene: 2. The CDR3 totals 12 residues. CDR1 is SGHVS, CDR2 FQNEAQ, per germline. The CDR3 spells CASSLGQQPQHF. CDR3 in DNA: TGTGCCAGCAGCCTGGGACAGCAGCCCCAGCATTTT.

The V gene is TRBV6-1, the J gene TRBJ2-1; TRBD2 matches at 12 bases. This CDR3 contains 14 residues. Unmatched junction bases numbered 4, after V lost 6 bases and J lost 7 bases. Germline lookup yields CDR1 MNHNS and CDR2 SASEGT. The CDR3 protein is CASRGLAGINEQFF. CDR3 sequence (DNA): TGTGCCAGCAGGGGACTAGCGGGCATAAATGAGCAGTTCTTC.

CDR3 in amino acids: CASSLVGLAGVDTQYF. CDR3 coding DNA: TGTGCCAGCAGCTTAGTAGGACTAGCGGGAGTGGATACGCAGTATTTT. The chain carries TRBV7-8 and TRBJ2-3, with 13 bases matching TRBD2. The CDR3 length is 16 residues. V was pared by 1 base and J by 6 bases, with 4 bases of the junction left unmatched. Germline V gene sequence: CDR1 SGHVS, CDR2 FQNEAQ.

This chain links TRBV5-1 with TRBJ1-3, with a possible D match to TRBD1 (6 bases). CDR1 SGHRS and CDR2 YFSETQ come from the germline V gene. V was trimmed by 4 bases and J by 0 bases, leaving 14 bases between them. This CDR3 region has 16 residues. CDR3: CASSPQGQLSGNTIYF. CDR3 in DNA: TGCGCCAGCAGCCCGCAGGGACAACTCTCTGGAAACACCATATATTTT.

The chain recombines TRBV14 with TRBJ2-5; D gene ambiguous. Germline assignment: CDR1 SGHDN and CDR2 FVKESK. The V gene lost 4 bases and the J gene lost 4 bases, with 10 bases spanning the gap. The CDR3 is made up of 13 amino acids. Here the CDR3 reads CASSPPWRETQYF. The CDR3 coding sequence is TGTGCCAGCAGCCCCCCATGGAGAGAGACCCAGTACTTC.

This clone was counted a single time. CDR3 sequence: CSVENGQGAEYGGYTF. The DNA of the CDR3 is TGCAGCGTTGAAAATGGACAGGGGGCAGAATATGGTGGCTACACCTTC. This chain joins TRBV29-1 and TRBJ1-2; 11 nucleotides align to TRBD1. This CDR3 region has 16 residues. Germline V CDR1 and CDR2: SQVTM, ANQGSEA. Losses at the gene ends were 2 bases for V and 7 bases for J; bases not matched to a gene: 12. Filled out from reference TRBV29-1 and TRBJ1-2, the complete variable domain reads SAVISQKPSRDICQRGTSLTIQCQVDSQVTMMFWYRQQPGQSLTLIATANQGSEATYESGFVIDKFPISRPNLTFSTLTVSNMSPEDSSIYLCSVENGQGAEYGGYTFGSGTRLTVV.

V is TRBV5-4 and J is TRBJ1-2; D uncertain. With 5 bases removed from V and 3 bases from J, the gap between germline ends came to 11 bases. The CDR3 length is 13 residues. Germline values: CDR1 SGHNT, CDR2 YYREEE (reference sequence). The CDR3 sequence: CASRRGSDYGYTF. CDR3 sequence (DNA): TGTGCCAGCAGACGTGGGAGCGACTATGGCTACACCTTC.